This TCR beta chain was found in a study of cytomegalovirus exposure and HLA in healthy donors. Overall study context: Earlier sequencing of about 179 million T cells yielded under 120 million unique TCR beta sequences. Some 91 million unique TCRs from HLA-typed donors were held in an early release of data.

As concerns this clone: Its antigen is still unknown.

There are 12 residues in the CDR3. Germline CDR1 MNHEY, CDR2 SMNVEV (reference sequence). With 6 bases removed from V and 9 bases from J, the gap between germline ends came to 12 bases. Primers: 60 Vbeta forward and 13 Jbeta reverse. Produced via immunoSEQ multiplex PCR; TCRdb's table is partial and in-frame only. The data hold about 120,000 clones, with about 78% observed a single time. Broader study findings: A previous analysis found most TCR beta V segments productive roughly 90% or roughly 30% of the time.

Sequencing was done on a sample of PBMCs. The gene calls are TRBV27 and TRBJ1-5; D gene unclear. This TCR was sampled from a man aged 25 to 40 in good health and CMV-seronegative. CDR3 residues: CASSGVGGPQHF. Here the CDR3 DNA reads TGTGCCAGCAGCGGCGTGGGAGGGCCCCAGCATTTT.